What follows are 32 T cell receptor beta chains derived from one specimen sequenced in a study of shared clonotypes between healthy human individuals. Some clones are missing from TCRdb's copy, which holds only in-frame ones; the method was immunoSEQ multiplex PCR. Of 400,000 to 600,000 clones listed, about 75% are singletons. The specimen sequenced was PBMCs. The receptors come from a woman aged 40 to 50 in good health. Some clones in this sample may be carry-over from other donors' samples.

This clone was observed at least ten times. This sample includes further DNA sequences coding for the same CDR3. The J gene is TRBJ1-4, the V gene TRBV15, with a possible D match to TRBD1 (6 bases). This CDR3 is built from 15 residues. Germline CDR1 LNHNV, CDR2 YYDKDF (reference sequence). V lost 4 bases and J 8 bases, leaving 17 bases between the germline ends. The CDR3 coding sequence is TGTGCCACCAGCACCCCCGGCGGGGGGGGCGAAAAACTGTTTTTT. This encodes CATSTPGGGGEKLFF.

The CDR3 bases are TGCGCCAGCAGCTCAGCGCCTCCCTCCTACGAGCAGTACTTC. Amino acid sequence: CASSSAPPSYEQYF. The chain has TRBV5-1 and TRBJ2-7, with no clear D. The germline gives CDR1 SGHRS, CDR2 YFSETQ. Trimming took 3 bases from V and 0 from J, leaving 10 bases between them. CDR3 length: 14 amino acids.

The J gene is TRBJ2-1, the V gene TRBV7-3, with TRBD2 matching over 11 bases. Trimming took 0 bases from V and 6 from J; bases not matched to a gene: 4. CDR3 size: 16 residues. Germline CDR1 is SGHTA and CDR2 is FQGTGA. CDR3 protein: CASSLTWTSGLNEQFF. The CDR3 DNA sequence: TGTGCCAGCAGCTTAACCTGGACTAGCGGGCTCAATGAGCAGTTCTTC.

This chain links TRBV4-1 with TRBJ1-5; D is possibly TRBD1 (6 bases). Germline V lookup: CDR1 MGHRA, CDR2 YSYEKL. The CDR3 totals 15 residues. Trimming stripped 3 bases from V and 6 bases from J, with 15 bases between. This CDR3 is CASSQAGTRAQPQHF. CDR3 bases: TGCGCCAGCAGCCAGGCTGGGACAAGGGCTCAGCCCCAGCATTTT.

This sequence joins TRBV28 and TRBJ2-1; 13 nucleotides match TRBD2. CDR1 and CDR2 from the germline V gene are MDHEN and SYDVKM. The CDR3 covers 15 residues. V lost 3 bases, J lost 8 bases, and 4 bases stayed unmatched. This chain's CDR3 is CASSLPGLAGDEQFF. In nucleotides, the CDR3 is TGTGCCAGCAGTTTGCCCGGACTAGCGGGGGATGAGCAGTTCTTC.

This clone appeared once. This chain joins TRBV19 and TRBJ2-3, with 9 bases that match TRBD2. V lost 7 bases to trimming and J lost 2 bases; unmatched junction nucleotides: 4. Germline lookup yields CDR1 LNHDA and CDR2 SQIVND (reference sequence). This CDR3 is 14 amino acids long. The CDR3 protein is CASIAGEATDTQYF. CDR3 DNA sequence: TGTGCCAGTATAGCGGGAGAAGCCACAGATACGCAGTATTTT. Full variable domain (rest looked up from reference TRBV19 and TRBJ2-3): DGGITQSPKYLFRKEGQNVTLSCEQNLNHDAMYWYRQDPGQGLRLIYYSQIVNDFQKGDIAEGYSVSREKKESFPLTVTSAQKNPTAFYLCASIAGEATDTQYFGPGTRLTVL.

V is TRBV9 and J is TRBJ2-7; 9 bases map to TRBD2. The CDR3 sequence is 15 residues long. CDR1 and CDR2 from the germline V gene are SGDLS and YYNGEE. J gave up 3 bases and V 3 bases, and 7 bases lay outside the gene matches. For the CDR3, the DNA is TGTGCCAGCAGCGAGGGAACGACTAGCGGCTACGAGCAGTACTTC. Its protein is CASSEGTTSGYEQYF.

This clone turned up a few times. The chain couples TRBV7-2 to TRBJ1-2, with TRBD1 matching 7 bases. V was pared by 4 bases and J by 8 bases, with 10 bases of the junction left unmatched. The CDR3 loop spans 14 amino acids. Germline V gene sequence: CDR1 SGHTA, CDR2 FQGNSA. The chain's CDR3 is CASSSRDRVGGYTF. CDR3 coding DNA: TGTGCCAGCAGCTCCCGTGACAGGGTAGGCGGCTACACCTTC.

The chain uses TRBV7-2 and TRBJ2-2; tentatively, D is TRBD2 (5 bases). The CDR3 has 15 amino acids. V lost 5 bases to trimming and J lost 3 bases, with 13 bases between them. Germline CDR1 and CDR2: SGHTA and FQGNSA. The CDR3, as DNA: TGTGCCAGCAGCCCAAGCTTTAGCGACACCGGGGAGCTGTTTTTT. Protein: CASSPSFSDTGELFF.

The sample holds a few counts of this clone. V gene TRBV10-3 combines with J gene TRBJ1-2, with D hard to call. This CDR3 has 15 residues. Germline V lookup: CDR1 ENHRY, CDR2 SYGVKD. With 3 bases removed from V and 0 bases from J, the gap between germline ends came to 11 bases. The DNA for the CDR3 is TGTGCCATCAGTGATCCTGGGATGTCTAACTATGGCTACACCTTC. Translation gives CAISDPGMSNYGYTF.

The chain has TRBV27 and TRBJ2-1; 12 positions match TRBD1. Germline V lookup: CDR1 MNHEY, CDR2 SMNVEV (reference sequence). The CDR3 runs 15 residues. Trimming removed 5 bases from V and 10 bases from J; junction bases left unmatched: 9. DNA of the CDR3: TGTGCCAGCAGTATGGCCGGGACAGGGGGCCGGGAGCAGTTCTTC. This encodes CASSMAGTGGREQFF.

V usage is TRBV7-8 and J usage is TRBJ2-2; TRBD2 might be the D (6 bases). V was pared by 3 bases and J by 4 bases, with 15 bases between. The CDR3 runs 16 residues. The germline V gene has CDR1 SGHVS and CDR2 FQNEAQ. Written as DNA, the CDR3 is TGTGCCAGCAGCTTTAGTTTGGAGGGAGGCACCGGGGAGCTGTTTTTT. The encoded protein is CASSFSLEGGTGELFF. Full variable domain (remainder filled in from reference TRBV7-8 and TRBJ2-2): GAGVSQSPRYKVAKRGQDVALRCDPISGHVSLFWYQQALGQGPEFLTYFQNEAQLDKSGLPSDRFFAERPEGSVSTLKIQRTQQEDSAVYLCASSFSLEGGTGELFFGEGSRLTVL.

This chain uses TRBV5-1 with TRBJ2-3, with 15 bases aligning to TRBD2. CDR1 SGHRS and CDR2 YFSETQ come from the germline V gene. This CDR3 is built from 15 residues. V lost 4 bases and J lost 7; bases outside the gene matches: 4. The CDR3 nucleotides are TGCGCCAGCAGCGGCGGGACTAGCGGGGGGAATACGCAGTATTTT. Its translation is CASSGGTSGGNTQYF.

CDR3 coding DNA: TGCAGCGTTGAGCACCACGGCACTGAAGCTTTCTTT. Translated, it gives CSVEHHGTEAFF. V is TRBV29-1 and J is TRBJ1-1; the D is unclear. Trimming shortened V by 3 bases and J by 4 bases, and 9 bases separated the two germline ends. The CDR3 is 12 residues long. From germline, CDR1 is SQVTM and CDR2 ANQGSEA.

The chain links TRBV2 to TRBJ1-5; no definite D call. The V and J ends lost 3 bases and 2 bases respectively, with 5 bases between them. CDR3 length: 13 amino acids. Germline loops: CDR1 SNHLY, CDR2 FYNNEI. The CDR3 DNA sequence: TGTGCCAGCAGTGATGACGGCAATCAGCCCCAGCATTTT. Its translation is CASSDDGNQPQHF.

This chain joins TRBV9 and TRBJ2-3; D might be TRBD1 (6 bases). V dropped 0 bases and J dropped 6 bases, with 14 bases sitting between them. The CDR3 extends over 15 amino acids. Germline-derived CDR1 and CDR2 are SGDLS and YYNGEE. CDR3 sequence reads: CASSVARTDSDTQYF. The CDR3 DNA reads TGTGCCAGCAGCGTAGCGCGGACGGACAGTGATACGCAGTATTTT.

The CDR3 is CASSPYRGPYEQYF. Here the CDR3 DNA reads TGCGCCAGCAGCCCCTACAGGGGGCCCTACGAGCAGTACTTC. V is TRBV4-3 and J is TRBJ2-7; 9 positions agree with TRBD1. Germline-derived CDR1 and CDR2 are LGHNA and YSLEER. The CDR3 consists of 14 residues. V lost 4 bases, J lost 2 bases, and 3 bases stayed unmatched.

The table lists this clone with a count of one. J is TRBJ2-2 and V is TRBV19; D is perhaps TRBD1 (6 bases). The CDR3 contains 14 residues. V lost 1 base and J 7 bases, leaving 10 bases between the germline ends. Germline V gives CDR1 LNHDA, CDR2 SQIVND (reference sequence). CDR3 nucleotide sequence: TGTGCCAGTAGTATAGTTCAGGGGAGCGGGGAGCTGTTTTTT. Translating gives CASSIVQGSGELFF.

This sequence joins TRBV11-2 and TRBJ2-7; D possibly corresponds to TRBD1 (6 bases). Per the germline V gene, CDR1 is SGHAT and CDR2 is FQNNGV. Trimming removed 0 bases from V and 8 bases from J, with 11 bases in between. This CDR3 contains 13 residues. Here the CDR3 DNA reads TGTGCCAGCAGCTTAGAACTAGGGGGAAAGCAGTACTTC. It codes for CASSLELGGKQYF.

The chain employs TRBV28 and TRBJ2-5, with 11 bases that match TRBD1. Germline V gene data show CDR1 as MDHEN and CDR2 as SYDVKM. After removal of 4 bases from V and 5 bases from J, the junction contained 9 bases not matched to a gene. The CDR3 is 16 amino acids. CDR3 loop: CASSSSGTGGGETQYF. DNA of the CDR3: TGTGCCAGCAGTTCTTCCGGGACAGGGGGAGGGGAGACCCAGTACTTC.

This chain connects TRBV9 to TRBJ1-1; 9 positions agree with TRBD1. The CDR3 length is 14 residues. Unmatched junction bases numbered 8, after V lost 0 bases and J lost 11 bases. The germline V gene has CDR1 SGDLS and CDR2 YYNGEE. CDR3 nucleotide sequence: TGTGCCAGCAGCGTAGGGGACAGGGAGCGTCGCGCTTTCTTT. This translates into CASSVGDRERRAFF.

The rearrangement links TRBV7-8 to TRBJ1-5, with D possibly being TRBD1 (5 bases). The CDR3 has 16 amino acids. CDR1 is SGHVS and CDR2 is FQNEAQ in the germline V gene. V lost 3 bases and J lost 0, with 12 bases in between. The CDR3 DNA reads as TGTGCCAGCAGCTTGGGGAGGGGACTTAGCAATCAGCCCCAGCATTTT. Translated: CASSLGRGLSNQPQHF. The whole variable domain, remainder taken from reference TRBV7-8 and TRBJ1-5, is GAGVSQSPRYKVAKRGQDVALRCDPISGHVSLFWYQQALGQGPEFLTYFQNEAQLDKSGLPSDRFFAERPEGSVSTLKIQRTQQEDSAVYLCASSLGRGLSNQPQHFGDGTRLSIL.

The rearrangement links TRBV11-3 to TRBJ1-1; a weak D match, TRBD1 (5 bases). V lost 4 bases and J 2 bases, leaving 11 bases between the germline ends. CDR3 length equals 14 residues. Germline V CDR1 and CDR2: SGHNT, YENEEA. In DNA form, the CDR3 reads TGTGCCAGCAGCTCAAGTAGGGGCAACACTGAAGCTTTCTTT. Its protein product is CASSSSRGNTEAFF.

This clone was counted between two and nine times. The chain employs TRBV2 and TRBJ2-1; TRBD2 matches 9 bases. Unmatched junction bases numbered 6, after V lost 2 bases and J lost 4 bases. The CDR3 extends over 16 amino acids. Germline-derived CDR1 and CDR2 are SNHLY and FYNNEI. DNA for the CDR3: TGTGCCAGCAGTGAATCACAGACTAGCGGATACAATGAGCAGTTCTTC. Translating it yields CASSESQTSGYNEQFF.

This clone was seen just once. The CDR3: CACLSRQGAYTEAFF. DNA of the CDR3: TGTGCCTGCCTGTCCCGGCAGGGGGCGTACACTGAAGCTTTCTTT. The chain links TRBV6-6 to TRBJ1-1; TRBD1 agrees at 8 bases. This CDR3 is 15 amino acids long. V lost 11 bases to trimming and J lost 3 bases; unmatched junction nucleotides: 14. The germline V gene encodes CDR1 MNHNY and CDR2 SVGAGI (reference sequence).

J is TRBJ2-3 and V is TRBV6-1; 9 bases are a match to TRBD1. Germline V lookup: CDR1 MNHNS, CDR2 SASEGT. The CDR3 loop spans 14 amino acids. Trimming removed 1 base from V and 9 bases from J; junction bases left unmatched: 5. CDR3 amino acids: CASSEETGGLTQYF. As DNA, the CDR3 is TGTGCCAGCAGTGAAGAGACAGGGGGGCTGACGCAGTATTTT.

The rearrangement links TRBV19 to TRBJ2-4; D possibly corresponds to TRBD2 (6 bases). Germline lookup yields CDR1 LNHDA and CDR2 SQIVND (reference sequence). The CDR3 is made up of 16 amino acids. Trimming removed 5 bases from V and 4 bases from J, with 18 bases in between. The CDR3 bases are TGTGCCAGTAGTGCGCTAGATGGGGGGATTAAAAACATTCAGTACTTC. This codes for CASSALDGGIKNIQYF.

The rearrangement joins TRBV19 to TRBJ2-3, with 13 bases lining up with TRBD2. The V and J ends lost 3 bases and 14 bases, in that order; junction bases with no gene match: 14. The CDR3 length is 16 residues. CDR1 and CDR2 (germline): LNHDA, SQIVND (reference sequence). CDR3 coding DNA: TGTGCCAGTAGTATTGTTCGGACTAGCGGGAGACGGGTGTTGTATTTT. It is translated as CASSIVRTSGRRVLYF.

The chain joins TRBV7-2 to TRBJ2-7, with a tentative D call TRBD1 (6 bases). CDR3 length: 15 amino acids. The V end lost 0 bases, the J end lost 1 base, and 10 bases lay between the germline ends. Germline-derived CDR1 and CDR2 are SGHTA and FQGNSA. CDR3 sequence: CASSLAGTHSYEQYF. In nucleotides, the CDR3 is TGTGCCAGCAGCTTAGCCGGGACACATTCCTACGAGCAGTACTTC.

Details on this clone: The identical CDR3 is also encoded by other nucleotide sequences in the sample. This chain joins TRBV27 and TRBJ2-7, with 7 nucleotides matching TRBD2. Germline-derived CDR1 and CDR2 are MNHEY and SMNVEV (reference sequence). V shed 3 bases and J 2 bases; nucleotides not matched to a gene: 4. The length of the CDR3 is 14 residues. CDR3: CASSFGTTAYEQYF. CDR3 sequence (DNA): TGTGCCAGCAGTTTCGGGACTACCGCCTACGAGCAGTACTTC.

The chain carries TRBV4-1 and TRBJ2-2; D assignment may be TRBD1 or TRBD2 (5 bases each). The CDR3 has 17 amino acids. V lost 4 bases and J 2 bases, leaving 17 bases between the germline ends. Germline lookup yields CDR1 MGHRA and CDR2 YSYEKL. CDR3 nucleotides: TGCGCCAGCAGCCGAAAGAGAGAGGGGCGAAACACCGGGGAGCTGTTTTTT. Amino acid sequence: CASSRKREGRNTGELFF.

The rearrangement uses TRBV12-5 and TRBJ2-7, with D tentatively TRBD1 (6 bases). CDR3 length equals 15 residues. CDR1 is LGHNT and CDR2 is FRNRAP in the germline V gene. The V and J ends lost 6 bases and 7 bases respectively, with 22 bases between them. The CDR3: CASGQGQGHFREQYF. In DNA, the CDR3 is TGTGCTAGTGGCCAGGGTCAGGGGCACTTCAGAGAGCAGTACTTC.